This T cell receptor beta chain appears in the sequencing data of a study of blood T cell repertoires in COVID-19 (dated by TCRdb to 2020 to 2021). Study-level background: Samples from collaborators originated in the United States, Italy and Spain and spanned both the acute and convalescent phases of COVID-19. Where HLA class I and class II types were available, the types were taken from metadata supplied by the sample provider, not from assay-based typing. The dataset comprised deeply sampled blood TCRbeta repertoires from subjects exposed to, actively infected with, or recovered from COVID-19. The samples were drawn from two sources: the first 160 participants of the ongoing ImmuneRACE study, and 1,000 to 1,500 subjects contributed by 6 global collaborators. The repertoires were made available in a free public database intended to serve as a resource for research on the immune response to SARS-CoV-2. The prospective study material was composed of cDNA or gDNA derived from T cells, B-cell-depleted T cells, or PBMCs. Nearly every sample came with metadata listing a de-identified subject ID, COVID-19 status, age in years and sex. General findings and caveats noted by the study authors: Clinical and demographic metadata were provided uncurated, with the amount varying by source and participant.

V is pruned by 5 bases and J by 8 bases, leaving 16 bases of the junction without a gene match. From its cysteine to its phenylalanine, the CDR3 spans 17 amino acids. The kept DNA is CDR3 alone, 51 bases in frame from the first base. The germline V gene encodes CDR1 LNHDA and CDR2 SQIVND (reference sequence). Whole blood was collected in K2EDTA tubes by collaborating institutions according to the institutions' own protocols. Collaborator samples were shipped for TCRbeta analysis as frozen whole blood, isolated PBMCs, or DNA extracted from either sample type. TCRbeta CDR3 regions were amplified from genomic DNA using the immunoSEQ Assay, a bias-controlled multiplex PCR. Per the source publication's procedure: Nucleated cell counts per sample were estimated from amplification of reference gene primers within the assay. To quantify the absolute abundance of each unique TCRbeta CDR3 rearrangement, sequence reads were collapsed and filtered. Productive Simpson clonality was computed per sample as the square root of Simpson's diversity index over productive rearrangements. This immuneACCESS table, as held by TCRdb, lists in-frame sequences with V and J called but not all clones. Of the missing ones, under half trace to an unresolved V gene in checked studies; the others have no known cause. The V and J calls and clone size come from that table; D and trimming were worked out from the DNA. The sample yields roughly 260,000 clones; about nine tenths were counted once. Of the sample, 3% to 4% is held by the ten largest clones.

Only a few counts were recorded for this clone. This clone's antigen is unknown. One base away there is no much larger clone; base qualities are not given. Recombination linked TRBV19 to TRBJ2-3; 10 middle bases align to TRBD2. This TCR came from a woman aged 40 to 50 with acute or convalescent COVID-19. Sequencing used peripheral blood. The DNA sequence follows: TGTGCCAGTAGTCCCTCCCCTCAGCGGGGGGGCCTGGGTACGCAGTATTTT. It translates as CASSPSPQRGGLGTQYF.